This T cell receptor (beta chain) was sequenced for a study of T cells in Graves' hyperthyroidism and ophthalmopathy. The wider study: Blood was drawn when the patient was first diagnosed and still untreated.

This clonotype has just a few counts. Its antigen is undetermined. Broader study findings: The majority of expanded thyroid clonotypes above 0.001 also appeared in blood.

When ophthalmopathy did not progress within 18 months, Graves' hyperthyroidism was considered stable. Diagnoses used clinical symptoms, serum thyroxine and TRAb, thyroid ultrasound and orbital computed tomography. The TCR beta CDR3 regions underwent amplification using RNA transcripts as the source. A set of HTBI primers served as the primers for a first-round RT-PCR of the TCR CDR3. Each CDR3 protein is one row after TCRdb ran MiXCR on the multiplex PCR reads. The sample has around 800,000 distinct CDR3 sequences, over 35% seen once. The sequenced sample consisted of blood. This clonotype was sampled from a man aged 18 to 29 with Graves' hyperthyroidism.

The CDR3 nucleotides are TGTGCCAGCAGCTTCCTAGGACAGGGCTTAGGAAACACCATATATTTT. This encodes CASSFLGQGLGNTIYF. V gene TRBV7-8 combines with J gene TRBJ1-3; 8 bases line up with TRBD1. The CDR3 is 16 residues long. The germline V gene encodes CDR1 SGHVS and CDR2 FQNEAQ. The V segment lost 3 bases and the J segment 4 bases; nucleotides outside the gene matches: 8.